Ten or more counts support the clone carrying this TCR beta chain. Antigen unknown. This record belongs to a study of response to subunit inactivated influenza vaccine. TCRdb itself ran the RT-PCR reads through MiXCR, one entry per CDR3 protein. The table lists 250,000 to 350,000 distinct CDR3 sequences, approximately 21% of them singletons. Study-wide results and limits: A suggestion made by the authors is that each seasonal influenza vaccination recruits few new T cells.

CDR1 and CDR2 (germline): LNHDA, SQIVND (reference sequence). The CDR3 totals 15 residues. J lost 10 bases, V lost 9 bases, and 15 bases had no gene match. The V call is TRBV19, the J call TRBJ1-5, with TRBD1 identical over 10 bases. The TCR sequence derives from a man between 50 and 69 years old who received an inactivated influenza vaccine. This material consisted of PBMCs from blood, taken about 20 months after vaccination. The CDR3 loop is CASRDRGQPGNPQHF. In DNA form, the CDR3 reads TGTGCCAGCCGGGACAGGGGCCAGCCTGGGAACCCCCAGCATTTT.